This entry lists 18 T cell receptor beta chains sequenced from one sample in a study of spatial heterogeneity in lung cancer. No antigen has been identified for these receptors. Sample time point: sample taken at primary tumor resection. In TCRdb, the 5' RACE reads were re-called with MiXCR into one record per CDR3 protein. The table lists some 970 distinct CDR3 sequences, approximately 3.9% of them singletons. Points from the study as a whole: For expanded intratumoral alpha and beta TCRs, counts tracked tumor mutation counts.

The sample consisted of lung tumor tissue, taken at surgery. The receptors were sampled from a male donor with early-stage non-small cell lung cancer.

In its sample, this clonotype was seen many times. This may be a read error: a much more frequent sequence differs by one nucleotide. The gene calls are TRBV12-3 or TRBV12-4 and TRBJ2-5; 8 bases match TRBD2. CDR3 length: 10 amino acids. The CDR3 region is CASSGTRLNF. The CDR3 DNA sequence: TGTGCCAGCAGTGGGACTAGATTGAACTTC.

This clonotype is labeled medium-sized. CDR3 coding DNA: TGTGCCAGCTCACCCAGCACAGATACGCAGTATTTT. Amino acids: CASSPSTDTQYF. The chain combines TRBV18 with TRBJ2-3; D unclear. V was trimmed by 3 bases and J by 0 bases, leaving 1 base between them. In germline, CDR1 is KGHSH, CDR2 LQKENI. The CDR3 covers 12 residues. Using reference TRBV18 and TRBJ2-3 for the parts outside the CDR3, the full variable domain is NAGVMQNPRHLVRRRGQEARLRCSPMKGHSHVYWYRQLPEEGLKFMVYLQKENIIDESGMPKERFSAEFPKEGPSILRIQQVVRGDSAAYFCASSPSTDTQYFGPGTRLTVL.

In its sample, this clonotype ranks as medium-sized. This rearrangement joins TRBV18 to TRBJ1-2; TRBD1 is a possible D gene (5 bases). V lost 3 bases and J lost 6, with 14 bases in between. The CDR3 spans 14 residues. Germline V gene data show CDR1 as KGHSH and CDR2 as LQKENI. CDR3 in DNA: TGTGCCAGCTCACCCAGGGCGTCCGGGGATGGCTACACCTTC. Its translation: CASSPRASGDGYTF.

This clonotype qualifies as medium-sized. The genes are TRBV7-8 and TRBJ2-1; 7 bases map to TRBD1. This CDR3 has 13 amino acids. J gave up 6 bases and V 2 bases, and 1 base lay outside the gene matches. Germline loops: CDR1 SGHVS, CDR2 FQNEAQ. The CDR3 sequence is CASSLTGANEQFF. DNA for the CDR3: TGTGCCAGCAGCTTAACAGGGGCCAATGAGCAGTTCTTC. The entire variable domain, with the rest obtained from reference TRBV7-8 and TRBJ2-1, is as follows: GAGVSQSPRYKVAKRGQDVALRCDPISGHVSLFWYQQALGQGPEFLTYFQNEAQLDKSGLPSDRFFAERPEGSVSTLKIQRTQQEDSAVYLCASSLTGANEQFFGPGTRLTVL.

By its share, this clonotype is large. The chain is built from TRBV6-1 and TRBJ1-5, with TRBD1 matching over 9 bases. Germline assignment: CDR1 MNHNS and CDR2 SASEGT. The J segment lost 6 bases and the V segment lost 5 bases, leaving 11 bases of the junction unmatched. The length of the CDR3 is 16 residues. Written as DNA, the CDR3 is TGTGCCAGCAGTCTCATTTTAGGACAGGGGCGTCAGCCCCAGCATTTT. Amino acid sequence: CASSLILGQGRQPQHF.

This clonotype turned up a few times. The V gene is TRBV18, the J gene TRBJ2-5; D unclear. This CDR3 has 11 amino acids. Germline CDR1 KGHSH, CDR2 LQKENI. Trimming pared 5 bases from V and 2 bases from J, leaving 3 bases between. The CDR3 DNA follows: TGTGCCAGCTCAGAACAAGAGACCCAGTACTTC. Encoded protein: CASSEQETQYF.

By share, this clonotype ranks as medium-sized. In DNA form, the CDR3 reads TGCAGTGCCCAGAACCGGGACCAAGGAACCCATCAAGCTTTCTTT. It specifies CSAQNRDQGTHQAFF. The rearrangement uses TRBV20-1 and TRBJ1-1; D may be TRBD1 (5 bases). Trimming took off 6 bases at V and 9 bases at J, with 26 bases between the two ends. This CDR3 spans 15 amino acids. Looked up from germline, CDR1 is DFQATT and CDR2 is SNEGSKA (reference sequence).

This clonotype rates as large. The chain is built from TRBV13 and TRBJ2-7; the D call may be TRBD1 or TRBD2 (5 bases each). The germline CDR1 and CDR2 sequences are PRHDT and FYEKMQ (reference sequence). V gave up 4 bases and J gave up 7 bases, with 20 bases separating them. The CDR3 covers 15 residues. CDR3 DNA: TGTGCCAGCAGCTCCCGGGACCACGGGGTCCGAGAGCAGTACGTC. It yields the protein CASSSRDHGVREQYV.

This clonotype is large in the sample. This CDR3 is CASSGGRIAKNIQYF. Here the CDR3 DNA reads TGTGCCAGCAGCGGAGGCCGGATAGCCAAAAACATTCAGTACTTC. This sequence joins TRBV2 and TRBJ2-4; tentatively, D is TRBD2 (5 bases). Trimming removed 6 bases at V and 0 bases at J, with 12 bases between. The CDR3 loop spans 15 amino acids. Per germline, CDR1 SNHLY and CDR2 FYNNEI.

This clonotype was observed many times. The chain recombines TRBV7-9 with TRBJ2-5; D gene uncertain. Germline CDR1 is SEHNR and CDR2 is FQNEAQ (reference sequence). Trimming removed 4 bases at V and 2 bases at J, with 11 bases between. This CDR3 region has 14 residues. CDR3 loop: CASSSFSPQETQYF. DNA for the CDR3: TGTGCCAGCAGCTCGTTCTCCCCTCAAGAGACCCAGTACTTC.

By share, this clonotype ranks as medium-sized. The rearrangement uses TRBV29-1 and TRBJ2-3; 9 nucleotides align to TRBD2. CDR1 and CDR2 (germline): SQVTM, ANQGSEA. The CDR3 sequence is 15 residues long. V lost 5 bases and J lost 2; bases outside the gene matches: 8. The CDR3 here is CSVLLAGQITDTQYF. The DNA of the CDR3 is TGCAGCGTTTTACTAGCGGGTCAAATCACAGATACGCAGTATTTT.

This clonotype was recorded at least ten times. In DNA, the CDR3 is TGTGCCTGGAGTGTACCGGACGGAACGAACACCGGGGAGCTGTTTTTT. It encodes CAWSVPDGTNTGELFF. The chain couples TRBV30 to TRBJ2-2; D call uncertain. Between the trimmed V and J ends, which lost 0 bases and 0 bases, there was a span of 11 bases. The CDR3 consists of 16 residues. Germline assignment: CDR1 GTSNPN and CDR2 SVGIG (reference sequence).

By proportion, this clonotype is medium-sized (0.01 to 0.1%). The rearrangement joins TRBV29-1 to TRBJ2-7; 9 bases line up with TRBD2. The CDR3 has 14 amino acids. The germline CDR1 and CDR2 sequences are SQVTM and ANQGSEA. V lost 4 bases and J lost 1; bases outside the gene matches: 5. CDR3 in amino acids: CSVVVAGVSYEQYF. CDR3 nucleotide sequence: TGCAGCGTTGTTGTAGCGGGGGTTTCCTACGAGCAGTACTTC.

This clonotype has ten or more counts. The CDR3 DNA reads TGTGCCAGCAGCGCGCAGGGGTTGGGCACCGGGGAGCTGTTTTTT. Translating gives CASSAQGLGTGELFF. This sequence joins TRBV7-9 and TRBJ2-2, with D possibly matching TRBD1 (6 bases). Germline values: CDR1 SEHNR, CDR2 FQNEAQ (reference sequence). Trimming removed 5 bases from V and 4 bases from J, with 14 bases in between. The CDR3 runs 15 residues.

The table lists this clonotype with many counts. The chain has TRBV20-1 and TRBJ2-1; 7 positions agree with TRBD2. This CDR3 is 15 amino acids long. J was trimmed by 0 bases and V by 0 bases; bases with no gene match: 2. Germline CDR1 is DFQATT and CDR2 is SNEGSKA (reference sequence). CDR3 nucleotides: TGCAGTGCTAGAGATCCGGGAGGCTCCTACAATGAGCAGTTCTTC. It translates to CSARDPGGSYNEQFF.

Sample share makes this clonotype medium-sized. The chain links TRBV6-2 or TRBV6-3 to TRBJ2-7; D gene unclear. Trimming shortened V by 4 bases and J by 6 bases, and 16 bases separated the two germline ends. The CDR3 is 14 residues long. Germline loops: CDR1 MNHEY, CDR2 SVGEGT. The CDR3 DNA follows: TGTGCCAGCAGTTTGACGGATAATGAACGCGAGCAGTACTTC. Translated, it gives CASSLTDNEREQYF.

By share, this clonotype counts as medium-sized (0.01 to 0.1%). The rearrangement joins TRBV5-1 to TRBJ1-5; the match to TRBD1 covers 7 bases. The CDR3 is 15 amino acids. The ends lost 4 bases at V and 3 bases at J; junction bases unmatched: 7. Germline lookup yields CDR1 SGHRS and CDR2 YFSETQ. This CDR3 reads CASSPNGQVNQPQHF. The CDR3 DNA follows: TGCGCCAGCAGCCCGAACGGACAGGTCAATCAGCCCCAGCATTTT.

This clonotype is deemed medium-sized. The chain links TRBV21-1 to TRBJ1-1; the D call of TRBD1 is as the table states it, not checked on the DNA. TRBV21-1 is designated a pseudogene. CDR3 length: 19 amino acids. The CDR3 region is CASSKGQGAVIGCDTEAFF. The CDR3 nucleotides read TGTGCCAGCAGCAAAGGGCAGGGGGCAGTCATTGGGTGCGACACTGAAGCTTTCTTT.